This entry lists 30 T cell receptor beta chains sequenced from one sample in a study of T-cell reconstitution after alpha-beta-depleted transplantation in children. Unique molecular identifiers featured in how the TCRbeta library was prepared. TCRdb redid the calling of the PCR reads with MiXCR, one entry per CDR3 protein. The sample consists of 250,000 to 300,000 distinct CDR3 sequences, around a tenth of them appearing once. The sample was PBMCs, taken before TCRalphabeta/CD19-depleted stem cell transplant. The source of these receptors is a boy under two years old with acute myeloid leukemia, due to receive a stem cell transplant.

The CDR3 sequence: CASRGWTGRSDTQYF. The CDR3 DNA sequence: TGTGCCAGCAGGGGTTGGACAGGGCGGTCAGATACGCAGTATTTT. V usage is TRBV12-3 or TRBV12-4 and J usage is TRBJ2-3; the match to TRBD1 covers 8 bases. The CDR3 spans 15 residues. V trimming: 6 bases; J trimming: 4 bases; junction bases outside the gene matches: 9.

This chain uses TRBV30 with TRBJ2-7; D possibly corresponds to TRBD1 (6 bases). The CDR3 extends over 11 amino acids. Germline loops: CDR1 GTSNPN, CDR2 SVGIG (reference sequence). Deletions cut 1 base from V and 7 bases from J, with 8 bases between. The CDR3 DNA reads as TGTGCCTGGAGTGAGGGGGAAGAGCAGTACTTC. It specifies CAWSEGEEQYF.

This clonotype was found many times. This chain connects TRBV5-1 to TRBJ1-6, with TRBD1 matching 8 bases. V shed 4 bases and J 9 bases; nucleotides not matched to a gene: 6. In germline, CDR1 is SGHRS, CDR2 YFSETQ. The CDR3 has 14 residues. The CDR3 DNA follows: TGCGCCAGCAGCGTGGACAGGGAGGTTTCACCCCTCCACTTT. Translating it yields CASSVDREVSPLHF.

This clonotype was counted many times. This chain uses TRBV20-1 with TRBJ2-7; 9 bases align to TRBD1. Germline V gene sequence: CDR1 DFQATT, CDR2 SNEGSKA (reference sequence). The V and J ends lost 5 bases and 1 base, in that order; junction bases with no gene match: 6. The CDR3 length is 14 residues. The CDR3 nucleotides are TGCAGTGCTCAGCTGGGACAGGGTTCCTACGAGCAGTACTTC. Protein sequence: CSAQLGQGSYEQYF.

The rearrangement links TRBV19 to TRBJ2-1; 8 bases fit TRBD2. CDR3 size: 17 residues. V trimming: 6 bases; J trimming: 6 bases; junction bases outside the gene matches: 16. Per the germline V gene, CDR1 is LNHDA and CDR2 is SQIVND (reference sequence). The CDR3 DNA is TGTGCCAGTAGCACTCCTCGCGGGGGGATCGGACTCAATGAGCAGTTCTTC. This translates into CASSTPRGGIGLNEQFF.

This clonotype has just a few counts. The chain recombines TRBV9 with TRBJ1-5; D is unresolved. This CDR3 contains 14 residues. From germline, CDR1 is SGDLS and CDR2 YYNGEE. Trimming pared 1 base from V and 6 bases from J, leaving 11 bases between. The CDR3 sequence: CASSVSAEAQPQHF. DNA for the CDR3: TGTGCCAGCAGCGTAAGTGCGGAAGCTCAGCCCCAGCATTTT.

This clonotype was recorded many times. This sequence joins TRBV9 and TRBJ1-2; 7 positions match TRBD1. The CDR3 is 16 amino acids. From germline, CDR1 is SGDLS and CDR2 YYNGEE. V shed 2 bases, J shed 0 bases, and the junction held 7 bases outside the gene matches. The CDR3 protein is CASSVRGGFPNYGYTF. The CDR3 DNA reads TGTGCCAGCAGCGTTAGAGGGGGCTTTCCTAACTATGGCTACACCTTC.

This clonotype was counted at least ten times. This sequence joins TRBV24-1 and TRBJ2-2; 9 bases are a match to TRBD2. Germline trimming cut 4 bases from V and 2 bases from J; bases unmatched to any gene: 4. The germline gives CDR1 KGHDR, CDR2 SFDVKD. This CDR3 comprises 16 residues. As DNA, the CDR3 is TGTGCCACCAGTGACCCCGGGACTAGCAACACCGGGGAGCTGTTTTTT. This gives the protein CATSDPGTSNTGELFF.

This clonotype was detected only a few times. The CDR3 sequence: CSATVGDTQYF. CDR3 nucleotides: TGCAGTGCTACGGTTGGAGATACGCAGTATTTT. This sequence joins TRBV20-1 and TRBJ2-3; the D is unclear. CDR3 length: 11 residues. In germline, CDR1 is DFQATT, CDR2 SNEGSKA (reference sequence). V gave up 4 bases and J gave up 5 bases, with 7 bases separating them.

This clonotype was counted a few times. This chain joins TRBV7-9 and TRBJ2-7; 9 nucleotides match TRBD2. The V and J ends lost 4 bases and 0 bases, in that order; junction bases with no gene match: 10. The CDR3 length is 17 residues. Germline values: CDR1 SEHNR, CDR2 FQNEAQ (reference sequence). CDR3 coding DNA: TGTGCCAGCAGCTCCAACGGGGGTAGCGGGAGCTCCTACGAGCAGTACTTC. Translated, it gives CASSSNGGSGSSYEQYF.

Many counts were recorded for this clonotype. This chain links TRBV9 with TRBJ2-7, with D maybe TRBD1 (6 bases). The CDR3 contains 16 residues. Germline CDR1 reads SGDLS; CDR2 reads YYNGEE. Trimming removed 3 bases from V and 1 base from J, with 17 bases in between. In DNA form, the CDR3 reads TGTGCCAGCAGCGCCACACCCCTAGACAGGTCCTACGAGCAGTACTTC. Encoded protein: CASSATPLDRSYEQYF. Supplemented by reference TRBV9 and TRBJ2-7, the full variable domain reads DSGVTQTPKHLITATGQRVTLRCSPRSGDLSVYWYQQSLDQGLQFLIQYYNGEERAKGNILERFSAQQFPDLHSELNLSSLELGDSALYFCASSATPLDRSYEQYFGPGTRLTVT.

The sample holds a few counts of this clonotype. V usage is TRBV12-3 or TRBV12-4 and J usage is TRBJ1-2; D uncertain. This CDR3 region has 14 residues. Between the trimmed V and J ends, which lost 7 bases and 1 base, there was a span of 13 bases. The CDR3 coding sequence is TGTGCCAGCACCGTCAGCGGTGTTAACTATGGCTACACCTTC. Translating gives CASTVSGVNYGYTF.

The table lists this clonotype with a few counts. The chain joins TRBV4-1 to TRBJ2-7, with 16 bases fitting TRBD2. The CDR3 runs to 18 residues. Germline V gene lookup returns CDR1 MGHRA and CDR2 YSYEKL. J gave up 7 bases and V 1 base, and 10 bases lay outside the gene matches. The DNA for the CDR3 is TGCGCCAGCAGCCAAGGGGGACTAGCGGGAGGGGATGCGGGGGAGCAGTACTTC. This sequence encodes CASSQGGLAGGDAGEQYF.

This clonotype was seen many times. V and J are TRBV20-1 and TRBJ2-1; 8 bases agree with TRBD2. Germline V gives CDR1 DFQATT, CDR2 SNEGSKA (reference sequence). The CDR3 extends over 14 amino acids. After removal of 1 base from V and 8 bases from J, the junction contained 7 bases not matched to a gene. CDR3 nucleotides: TGCAGTGCTAGAGCGGGTCGGGGGGGCGATGAGCAGTTCTTC. Protein product: CSARAGRGGDEQFF.

The chain joins TRBV2 to TRBJ2-2; TRBD2 might be the D (6 bases). CDR3 size: 13 residues. Germline CDR1 and CDR2: SNHLY and FYNNEI. Deletions cut 7 bases from V and 1 base from J, with 7 bases between. The CDR3 reads CASNGRNTGELFF. CDR3 bases: TGTGCCAGCAACGGGAGGAACACCGGGGAGCTGTTTTTT.

This clonotype was counted between two and nine times. The J gene is TRBJ1-3, the V gene TRBV29-1, with 9 bases matching TRBD1. Germline values: CDR1 SQVTM, CDR2 ANQGSEA. V lost 6 bases to trimming and J lost 0 bases; unmatched junction nucleotides: 12. The CDR3 spans 17 residues. The CDR3 is CSVQRDRDPSSGNTIYF. The CDR3 nucleotides are TGCAGCGTGCAACGGGACAGGGACCCGAGCTCTGGAAACACCATATATTTT. Full variable domain (outside the CDR3, taken from reference TRBV29-1 and TRBJ1-3): SAVISQKPSRDICQRGTSLTIQCQVDSQVTMMFWYRQQPGQSLTLIATANQGSEATYESGFVIDKFPISRPNLTFSTLTVSNMSPEDSSIYLCSVQRDRDPSSGNTIYFGEGSWLTVV.

This clonotype was detected many times. The V and J genes are TRBV5-6 and TRBJ1-2; maybe TRBD1 (6 bases). Germline V lookup: CDR1 SGHDT, CDR2 YYEEEE. Between the trimmed V and J ends, which lost 2 bases and 7 bases, there was a span of 12 bases. This CDR3 region has 13 residues. This chain's CDR3 is CASSFVGGGGYTF. The CDR3 nucleotides are TGTGCCAGCAGCTTCGTCGGGGGCGGTGGCTACACCTTC.

This clonotype was counted ten times or more. The chain joins TRBV20-1 to TRBJ2-2; D uncertain. The CDR3 length is 12 residues. Trimming took 3 bases from V and 3 from J, leaving 5 bases between them. Per the germline V gene, CDR1 is DFQATT and CDR2 is SNEGSKA (reference sequence). CDR3: CSASRDTGELFF. CDR3 nucleotides: TGCAGTGCTAGTAGGGACACCGGGGAGCTGTTTTTT.

This clonotype has a count of ten or more. The chain employs TRBV4-1 and TRBJ2-7, with D maybe TRBD2 (5 bases). This CDR3 has 15 residues. Germline V CDR1 and CDR2: MGHRA, YSYEKL. The ends were cut back, 4 bases at V and 4 bases at J, with 17 bases in the middle. CDR3 in DNA: TGCGCCAGCAGCCCAGCGGACCGGACCACTTACGAGCAGTACTTC. Protein product: CASSPADRTTYEQYF.

This clonotype was counted many times. The chain is built from TRBV21-1 and TRBJ1-2; TRBD1, as called in the table, went unchecked against the DNA. TRBV21-1 is designated a pseudogene. This CDR3 comprises 16 residues. The CDR3 loop reads CASSKKPTDRVEGYTF. DNA of the CDR3: TGTGCCAGCAGCAAAAAGCCCACTGACAGGGTTGAAGGCTACACCTTC.

Concerning this clonotype itself: The junction departs from the called germline gene at one end, perhaps through a read error. This chain connects TRBV4-1 to TRBJ2-7; a weak D match, TRBD1 (6 bases). This CDR3 has 15 amino acids. Germline CDR1 reads MGHRA; CDR2 reads YSYEKL. The CDR3 bases are TGCGACAGCAGCCAAGATCAGAGGACAGCATACGAGCAGTACTTC. Protein sequence: CDSSQDQRTAYEQYF.

This clonotype was counted many times. The V and J genes are TRBV11-2 and TRBJ2-5, with TRBD2 matching 8 bases. This CDR3 comprises 19 residues. V shed 4 bases and J 4 bases; nucleotides not matched to a gene: 20. CDR1 is SGHAT, CDR2 FQNNGV, per germline. The CDR3 DNA is TGTGCCAGCAGCTCAGGTAGAACTAGCGGACCCAAATTGGTAGAGACCCAGTACTTC. Its translation: CASSSGRTSGPKLVETQYF.

The chain employs TRBV4-3 and TRBJ2-1, with 8 bases identical to TRBD2. CDR1 is LGHNA and CDR2 is YSLEER in the germline V gene. CDR3 length: 17 residues. V gave up 4 bases and J gave up 0 bases; unmatched junction bases: 8. CDR3 sequence (DNA): TGCGCCAGCAGCCGAAGGGTGAGCGGGAGCTCCTACAATGAGCAGTTCTTC. Amino acid sequence: CASSRRVSGSSYNEQFF.

In this sample, this clonotype turned up many times. The chain links TRBV4-3 to TRBJ2-3; 8 nucleotides agree with TRBD1. This CDR3 spans 14 amino acids. The V gene end was trimmed by 3 bases and the J gene end by 3 bases; junction bases not matched to a gene: 2. Germline V gene sequence: CDR1 LGHNA, CDR2 YSLEER. CDR3 sequence: CASSQDRVTDTQYF. The CDR3 region has the DNA TGCGCCAGCAGCCAGGACAGGGTGACAGATACGCAGTATTTT.

This clonotype was seen many times. This rearrangement joins TRBV12-3 or TRBV12-4 to TRBJ1-1, with a tentative D call TRBD1 (5 bases). V dropped 8 bases and J dropped 0 bases, with 10 bases sitting between them. The CDR3 has 13 residues. The CDR3 region has the DNA TGTGCCAGCCTTCAGGGTTTGAACACTGAAGCTTTCTTT. Protein product: CASLQGLNTEAFF.

This clonotype was recorded many times. This chain joins TRBV5-1 and TRBJ2-7; TRBD1 might be the D (7 bases). The germline V and J ends were trimmed by 7 bases and 4 bases, with 24 bases remaining between them. CDR1 SGHRS and CDR2 YFSETQ come from the germline V gene. The CDR3 totals 16 residues. The CDR3 loop is CASGGLAEEGAYEQYF. Written as DNA, the CDR3 is TGCGCCAGCGGGGGGCTAGCTGAGGAGGGGGCATACGAGCAGTACTTC.

There are many counts of this clonotype. The V and J genes are TRBV28 and TRBJ2-7, with D tentatively TRBD2 (5 bases). V lost 5 bases, J lost 7 bases, and 15 bases lay in between. Germline V gene lookup returns CDR1 MDHEN and CDR2 SYDVKM. The CDR3 totals 13 residues. The CDR3 coding sequence is TGTGCCAGCAGTCCCCCAGCGGTTTGGGAGCAGTACTTC. Its translation: CASSPPAVWEQYF.

This chain uses TRBV2 with TRBJ2-5; D possibly matches TRBD1 or TRBD2 (5 bases each). Germline V CDR1 and CDR2: SNHLY, FYNNEI. There are 18 residues in the CDR3. Trimming cost V 8 bases and J 1 base, with 26 bases left between them. CDR3 DNA sequence: TGTGCCAGCCCCGGGACCTACCCTCTAGGGGTAATCCAAGAGACCCAGTACTTC. The encoded protein is CASPGTYPLGVIQETQYF.

Many counts were recorded for this clonotype. The chain employs TRBV4-3 and TRBJ1-6; D is ambiguous. The CDR3 has 13 residues. Trimming took off 0 bases at V and 10 bases at J, with 7 bases between the two ends. Germline-derived CDR1 and CDR2 are LGHNA and YSLEER. CDR3 sequence: CASSQEGPSPLHF. The DNA of the CDR3 is TGCGCCAGCAGCCAAGAAGGGCCCTCACCCCTCCACTTT.

This clonotype was seen at least ten times. This chain links TRBV9 with TRBJ2-7; D is possibly TRBD1 (5 bases). Trimming shortened V by 0 bases and J by 2 bases, and 12 bases separated the two germline ends. The CDR3 is 15 residues long. The germline V gene has CDR1 SGDLS and CDR2 YYNGEE. The CDR3 protein is CASSVAVGPTYEQYF. The CDR3 coding sequence is TGTGCCAGCAGCGTAGCTGTGGGGCCCACCTACGAGCAGTACTTC.